The 27 T cell receptor beta chains presented below share a single source sample, sequenced in a study of control samples from healthy donors and cancer patients. Sequenced by immunoSEQ multiplex PCR; TCRdb stores in-frame clones only, minus some. The data contain tens of thousands of clones, about nine tenths of them seen just once; the ten biggest clones take up around 6%. Sequencing was done on a sample of blood. The receptors stem from a man aged 50 to 60 in good health.

The rearrangement uses TRBV5-6 and TRBJ1-5, with 9 bases aligning to TRBD1. The CDR3 spans 17 residues. V trimming: 0 bases; J trimming: 3 bases; junction bases outside the gene matches: 7. Germline-derived CDR1 and CDR2 are SGHDT and YYEEEE. CDR3 nucleotides: TGTGCCAGCAGCTTGGCCGTCGGGACAGGGTACAATCAGCCCCAGCATTTT. This translates into CASSLAVGTGYNQPQHF.

This clone was counted once. V and J are TRBV6-4 and TRBJ1-2; no definite D call. The CDR3 contains 15 residues. Germline V gene lookup returns CDR1 MRHNA and CDR2 SNTAGT. V was cut by 2 bases and J by 2 bases, with 12 bases left in between. This CDR3 is CASSDRVGMNYGYTF. CDR3 DNA sequence: TGTGCCAGCAGTGACAGGGTAGGGATGAACTATGGCTACACCTTC.

Judged by abundance, this clone is medium-sized. This sample includes further DNA sequences coding for the same CDR3. V usage is TRBV6-6 and J usage is TRBJ1-3, with no clear D. The CDR3 covers 12 residues. Germline V lookup: CDR1 MNHNY, CDR2 SVGAGI (reference sequence). With 6 bases removed from V and 5 bases from J, the gap between germline ends came to 8 bases. The CDR3 is CASSRPRNTIYF. Here the CDR3 DNA reads TGTGCCAGCAGCCGGCCCAGAAACACCATATATTTT.

The chain recombines TRBV29-1 with TRBJ1-2, with 8 bases fitting TRBD1. V shed 4 bases and J 8 bases; nucleotides not matched to a gene: 12. This CDR3 spans 14 amino acids. Germline lookup yields CDR1 SQVTM and CDR2 ANQGSEA. For the CDR3, the DNA is TGCAGCGTTGTCGAGTCTGCAGGGGGCAACGGCTACACCTTC. Translating gives CSVVESAGGNGYTF.

This clone was observed a single time. The rearrangement joins TRBV19 to TRBJ1-5; D ambiguous. Germline V gene lookup returns CDR1 LNHDA and CDR2 SQIVND (reference sequence). V was cut by 3 bases and J by 2 bases, with 14 bases left in between. This CDR3 comprises 16 residues. CDR3 coding DNA: TGTGCCAGTAGTATTTCCCCACAGAATGGCAATCAGCCCCAGCATTTT. Translated: CASSISPQNGNQPQHF. The full variable domain, completed using reference TRBV19 and TRBJ1-5, is DGGITQSPKYLFRKEGQNVTLSCEQNLNHDAMYWYRQDPGQGLRLIYYSQIVNDFQKGDIAEGYSVSREKKESFPLTVTSAQKNPTAFYLCASSISPQNGNQPQHFGDGTRLSIL.

The chain carries TRBV5-1 and TRBJ1-3; unclear D gene. The CDR3 contains 15 residues. V lost 5 bases and J lost 2, with 14 bases in between. The germline V gene has CDR1 SGHRS and CDR2 YFSETQ. The CDR3 protein is CASRRSPAAGNTIYF. In DNA, the CDR3 is TGCGCCAGCAGAAGGTCCCCAGCGGCTGGAAACACCATATATTTT.

This rearrangement joins TRBV6-6 to TRBJ2-7; D is ambiguous. The CDR3 loop spans 15 amino acids. V lost 2 bases and J lost 2, with 13 bases in between. Per germline, CDR1 MNHNY and CDR2 SVGAGI (reference sequence). In DNA, the CDR3 is TGTGCCAGCAGTTACCCGGTCTCAGGAACCTACGAGCAGTACTTC. Protein sequence: CASSYPVSGTYEQYF.

The gene calls are TRBV15 and TRBJ1-6; a possible D gene is TRBD1 (6 bases). This CDR3 is built from 12 residues. The V end was cut by 7 bases, the J end by 12 bases, with 13 bases between. Germline lookup yields CDR1 LNHNV and CDR2 YYDKDF (reference sequence). In DNA, the CDR3 is TGTGCCACCACCCAGGGGACTTTACCCCTCCACTTT. Its protein product is CATTQGTLPLHF.

This clone is a singleton in its sample. The J gene is TRBJ1-4, the V gene TRBV6-6; D is uncertain. The V gene's germline CDR1 is MNHNY and CDR2 SVGAGI (reference sequence). V gave up 6 bases and J gave up 0 bases, with 11 bases separating them. This CDR3 comprises 15 residues. DNA of the CDR3: TGTGCCAGCAGAAAGACTCTTGCAACTAATGAAAAACTGTTTTTT. It codes for CASRKTLATNEKLFF.

The chain employs TRBV14 and TRBJ2-3, with TRBD2 identical over 10 bases. V was pared by 3 bases and J by 1 base, with 4 bases of the junction left unmatched. Germline assignment: CDR1 SGHDN and CDR2 FVKESK. The CDR3 runs 16 residues. CDR3 bases: TGTGCCAGCAGCCAGAGCGGGGGGGTTCGCACAGATACGCAGTATTTT. It yields the protein CASSQSGGVRTDTQYF.

The chain joins TRBV6-1 to TRBJ1-2, with D possibly being TRBD1 (6 bases). The CDR3 has 14 amino acids. Trimming took off 3 bases at V and 6 bases at J, with 14 bases between the two ends. Germline-derived CDR1 and CDR2 are MNHNS and SASEGT. The CDR3 protein is CASSDAYRAHGYTF. In DNA form, the CDR3 reads TGTGCCAGCAGTGACGCATACAGGGCCCATGGCTACACCTTC.

The chain links TRBV12-5 to TRBJ1-5; maybe TRBD1 (5 bases). There are 14 residues in the CDR3. The V end was cut by 3 bases, the J end by 13 bases, with 19 bases between. Germline V gives CDR1 LGHNT, CDR2 FRNRAP. CDR3 sequence: CASGFLTPGTGQHF. For the CDR3, the DNA is TGTGCTAGTGGTTTCCTAACCCCCGGGACCGGACAGCATTTT.

This clone came up once. CDR3 loop: CASSYYPLGNYGYTF. The CDR3 DNA reads as TGTGCCAGCAGTTACTATCCCCTAGGAAACTATGGCTACACCTTC. The chain recombines TRBV6-5 with TRBJ1-2; D not certain. The germline V gene has CDR1 MNHEY and CDR2 SVGAGI. Trimming stripped 1 base from V and 2 bases from J, with 11 bases between. This CDR3 is 15 amino acids long.

This chain joins TRBV12-3 or TRBV12-4 and TRBJ1-2; no clear D gene. V lost 6 bases and J lost 4, with 12 bases in between. The CDR3 covers 13 residues. In DNA form, the CDR3 reads TGTGCCAGCAGCGGCGCGGGTACCTATGGCTACACCTTC. Translating it yields CASSGAGTYGYTF.

The chain couples TRBV19 to TRBJ2-5; no reliable D call. Per germline, CDR1 LNHDA and CDR2 SQIVND (reference sequence). The CDR3 length is 12 residues. V shed 4 bases and J shed 4 bases, with 7 bases lying between them. The CDR3 is CASSTLGETQYF. CDR3 DNA sequence: TGTGCCAGTAGTACCCTCGGAGAGACCCAGTACTTC.

The chain employs TRBV13 and TRBJ1-2; the D is unclear. V was trimmed by 5 bases and J by 4 bases, leaving 8 bases between them. The CDR3 loop spans 12 amino acids. Germline V gene data show CDR1 as PRHDT and CDR2 as FYEKMQ (reference sequence). CDR3 protein: CASSNGSYGYTF. The CDR3 region has the DNA TGTGCCAGCAGCAACGGATCCTATGGCTACACCTTC.

This sequence joins TRBV27 and TRBJ1-6; 9 nucleotides agree with TRBD1. Trimming cost V 6 bases and J 7 bases; bases outside gene matches: 4. The germline V gene encodes CDR1 MNHEY and CDR2 SMNVEV (reference sequence). This CDR3 contains 14 residues. The CDR3 loop reads CASRPDRGNSPLHF. DNA for the CDR3: TGTGCCAGCAGACCCGACAGGGGGAATTCACCCCTCCACTTT.

The chain is built from TRBV24-1 and TRBJ1-1, with D maybe TRBD1 (5 bases). The germline CDR1 and CDR2 sequences are KGHDR and SFDVKD. V was cut by 7 bases and J by 10 bases, with 12 bases left in between. The CDR3 sequence is 11 residues long. CDR3 residues: CATSSTGGAFF. CDR3 nucleotides: TGTGCCACCAGCTCAACAGGTGGAGCTTTCTTT.

The rearrangement uses TRBV5-1 and TRBJ2-5; TRBD2 matches at 8 bases. This CDR3 contains 15 residues. Germline V gives CDR1 SGHRS, CDR2 YFSETQ. J lost 2 bases, V lost 3 bases, and 6 bases had no gene match. CDR3 sequence (DNA): TGCGCCAGCAGCTCACCACTAGCGGCTCAAGAGACCCAGTACTTC. Amino acids: CASSSPLAAQETQYF.

This clone occurred once. This chain connects TRBV7-6 to TRBJ1-2; TRBD1 matches at 9 bases. Germline CDR1 and CDR2: SGHVS and FNYEAQ. The CDR3 extends over 17 amino acids. With 1 base clipped from V and 8 bases from J, the junction kept 14 bases outside the gene matches. The CDR3 nucleotides read TGTGCCAGCAGCTTAGGAACAGGGGGCGCGGGGTGGGAGGGCTACACCTTC. This translates into CASSLGTGGAGWEGYTF.

This sequence joins TRBV29-1 and TRBJ2-5; D might be TRBD1 (6 bases). V lost 2 bases and J lost 2, with 6 bases in between. CDR1 and CDR2 from the germline V gene are SQVTM and ANQGSEA. This CDR3 contains 12 residues. CDR3 loop: CSVEQGQETQYF. Here the CDR3 DNA reads TGCAGCGTTGAACAGGGGCAAGAGACCCAGTACTTC.

There are a few counts of this clone. This chain links TRBV15 with TRBJ2-7, with TRBD1 identical over 7 bases. CDR3 length: 15 amino acids. The V gene end was trimmed by 4 bases and the J gene end by 3 bases; junction bases not matched to a gene: 9. Germline CDR1 and CDR2: LNHNV and YYDKDF (reference sequence). CDR3 nucleotide sequence: TGTGCCACCAGCACACACAGGGGCCTGGGCTACGAGCAGTACTTC. It translates to CATSTHRGLGYEQYF.

Here the CDR3 reads CASSSRQGDGANVLTF. The CDR3, as DNA: TGTGCCAGCAGCAGTCGACAGGGGGATGGGGCCAACGTCCTGACTTTC. The J gene is TRBJ2-6, the V gene TRBV21-1; the listed D gene, TRBD1, was not tested against the DNA. TRBV21-1 is flagged as a pseudogene. This CDR3 has 16 residues.

This clone has a single count. The genes are TRBV30 and TRBJ2-3; possible D gene TRBD1, 7 bases. V lost 2 bases and J lost 0, with 18 bases in between. The CDR3 is 17 residues long. The germline gives CDR1 GTSNPN, CDR2 SVGIG (reference sequence). The DNA for the CDR3 is TGTGCCTGGAGTCAGCTGACAGGGAGGATTAGCACAGATACGCAGTATTTT. Protein sequence: CAWSQLTGRISTDTQYF.

This chain uses TRBV30 with TRBJ2-1; D is unclear. This CDR3 has 15 amino acids. The V end lost 2 bases, the J end lost 2 bases, and 13 bases lay between the germline ends. CDR1 is GTSNPN and CDR2 is SVGIG in the germline V gene (reference sequence). CDR3 sequence (DNA): TGTGCCTGGAGTCCCGCGATTCGGACCTACAATGAGCAGTTCTTC. Translation: CAWSPAIRTYNEQFF.

J is TRBJ2-7 and V is TRBV12-3 or TRBV12-4; 7 bases line up with TRBD1. CDR3 length: 13 amino acids. The ends lost 6 bases at V and 1 base at J; junction bases unmatched: 3. The CDR3, as DNA: TGTGCCAGCAGCCTGGGACAGTCCTACGAGCAGTACTTC. This translates into CASSLGQSYEQYF.

J is TRBJ2-5 and V is TRBV27, with 9 bases lining up with TRBD1. This CDR3 contains 15 residues. The J segment lost 5 bases and the V segment lost 7 bases, leaving 11 bases of the junction unmatched. CDR1 and CDR2 (germline): MNHEY, SMNVEV (reference sequence). The DNA of the CDR3 is TGTGCCAGCAAGACTCGGGACAGGGTAGAGGAGACCCAGTACTTC. Its protein is CASKTRDRVEETQYF.